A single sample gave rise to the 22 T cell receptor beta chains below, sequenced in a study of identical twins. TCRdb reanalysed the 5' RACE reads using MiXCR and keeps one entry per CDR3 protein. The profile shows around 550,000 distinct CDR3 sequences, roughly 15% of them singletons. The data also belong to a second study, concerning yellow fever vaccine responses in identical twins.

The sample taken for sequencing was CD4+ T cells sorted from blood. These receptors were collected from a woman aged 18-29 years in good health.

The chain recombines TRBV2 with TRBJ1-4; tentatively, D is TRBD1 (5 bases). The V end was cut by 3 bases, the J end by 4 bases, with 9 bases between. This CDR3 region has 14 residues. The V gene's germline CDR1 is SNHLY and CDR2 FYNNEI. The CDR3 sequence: CASSEWGNNEKLFF. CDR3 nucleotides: TGTGCCAGCAGTGAGTGGGGCAATAATGAAAAACTGTTTTTT. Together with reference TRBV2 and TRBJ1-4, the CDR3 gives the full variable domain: EPEVTQTPSHQVTQMGQEVILRCVPISNHLYFYWYRQILGQKVEFLVSFYNNEISEKSEIFDDQFSVERPDGSNFTLKIRSTKLEDSAMYFCASSEWGNNEKLFFGSGTQLSVL.

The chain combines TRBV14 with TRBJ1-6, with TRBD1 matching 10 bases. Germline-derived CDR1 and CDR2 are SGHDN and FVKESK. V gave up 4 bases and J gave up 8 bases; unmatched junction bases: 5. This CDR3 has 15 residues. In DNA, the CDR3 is TGTGCCAGCAGCCCGAGACAGGGGGCATATTCACCCCTCCACTTT. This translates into CASSPRQGAYSPLHF.

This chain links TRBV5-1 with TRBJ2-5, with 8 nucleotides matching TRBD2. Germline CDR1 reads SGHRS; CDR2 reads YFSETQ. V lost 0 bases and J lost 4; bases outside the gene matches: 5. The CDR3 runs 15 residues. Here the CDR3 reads CASSLGSGSSETQYF. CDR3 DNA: TGCGCCAGCAGCTTGGGAAGCGGGAGTTCAGAGACCCAGTACTTC. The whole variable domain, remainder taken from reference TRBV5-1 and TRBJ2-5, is KAGVTQTPRYLIKTRGQQVTLSCSPISGHRSVSWYQQTPGQGLQFLFEYFSETQRNKGNFPGRFSGRQFSNSRSEMNVSTLELGDSALYLCASSLGSGSSETQYFGPGTRLLVL.

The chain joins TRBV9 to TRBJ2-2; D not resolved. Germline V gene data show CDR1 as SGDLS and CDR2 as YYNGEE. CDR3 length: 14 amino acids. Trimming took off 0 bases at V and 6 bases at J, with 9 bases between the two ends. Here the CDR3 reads CASSVEWVAGELFF. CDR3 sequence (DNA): TGTGCCAGCAGCGTAGAGTGGGTGGCCGGGGAGCTGTTTTTT.

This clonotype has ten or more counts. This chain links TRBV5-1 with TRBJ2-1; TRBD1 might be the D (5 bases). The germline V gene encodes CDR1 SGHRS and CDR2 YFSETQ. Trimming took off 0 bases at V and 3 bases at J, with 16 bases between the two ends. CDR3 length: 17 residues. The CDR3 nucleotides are TGCGCCAGCAGCTTGGGAGCTGCACAGGAGTTCTACAATGAGCAGTTCTTC. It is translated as CASSLGAAQEFYNEQFF.

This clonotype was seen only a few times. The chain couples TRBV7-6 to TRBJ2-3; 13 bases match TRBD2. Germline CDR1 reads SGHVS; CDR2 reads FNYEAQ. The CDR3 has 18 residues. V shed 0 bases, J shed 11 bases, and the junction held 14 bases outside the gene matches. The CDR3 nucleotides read TGTGCCAGCAGCTTAGCTCACCCGGGACTAGCGGGGTTCAAGGTGCAGTATTTT. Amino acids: CASSLAHPGLAGFKVQYF.

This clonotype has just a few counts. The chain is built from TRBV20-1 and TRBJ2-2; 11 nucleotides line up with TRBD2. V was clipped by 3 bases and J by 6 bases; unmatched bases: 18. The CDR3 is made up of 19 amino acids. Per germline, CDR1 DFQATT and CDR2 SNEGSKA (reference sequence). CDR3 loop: CSASGRTKNSGRAAGELFF. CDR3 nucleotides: TGCAGTGCTAGCGGCAGAACAAAAAATAGCGGGAGGGCCGCCGGGGAGCTGTTTTTT.

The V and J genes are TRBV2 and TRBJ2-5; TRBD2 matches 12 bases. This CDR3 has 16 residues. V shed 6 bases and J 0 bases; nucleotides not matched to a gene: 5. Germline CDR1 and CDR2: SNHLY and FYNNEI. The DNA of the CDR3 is TGTGCCAGCAGCGGACTAGCGGGATTACACCAAGAGACCCAGTACTTC. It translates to CASSGLAGLHQETQYF.

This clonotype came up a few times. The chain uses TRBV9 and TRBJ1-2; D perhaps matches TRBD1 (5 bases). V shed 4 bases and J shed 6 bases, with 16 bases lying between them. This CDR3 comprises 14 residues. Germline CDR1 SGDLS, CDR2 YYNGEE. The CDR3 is CASSLRGRQNGYTF. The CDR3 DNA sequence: TGTGCCAGCAGCCTCCGGGGCCGGCAAAATGGCTACACCTTC.

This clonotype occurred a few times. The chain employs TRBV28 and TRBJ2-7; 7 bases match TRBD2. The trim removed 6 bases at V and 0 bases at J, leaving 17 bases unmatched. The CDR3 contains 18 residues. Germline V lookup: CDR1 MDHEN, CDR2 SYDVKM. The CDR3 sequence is CASRALLTSASGSYEQYF. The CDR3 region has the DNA TGTGCCAGCAGGGCCCTCCTTACTAGCGCGAGTGGCTCCTACGAGCAGTACTTC.

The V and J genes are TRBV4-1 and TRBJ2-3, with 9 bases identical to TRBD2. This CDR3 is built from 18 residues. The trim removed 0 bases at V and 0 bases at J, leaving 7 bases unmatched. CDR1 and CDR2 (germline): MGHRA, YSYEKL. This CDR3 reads CASSQELAGHPSTDTQYF. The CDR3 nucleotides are TGCGCCAGCAGCCAAGAGCTAGCGGGGCATCCTAGCACAGATACGCAGTATTTT.

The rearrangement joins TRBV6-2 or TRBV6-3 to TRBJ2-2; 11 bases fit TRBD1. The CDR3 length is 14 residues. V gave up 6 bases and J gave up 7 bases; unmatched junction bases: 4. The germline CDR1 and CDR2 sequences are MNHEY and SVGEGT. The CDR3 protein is CASRGTGGYGELFF. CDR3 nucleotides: TGTGCCAGCAGGGGGACAGGGGGATACGGGGAGCTGTTTTTT.

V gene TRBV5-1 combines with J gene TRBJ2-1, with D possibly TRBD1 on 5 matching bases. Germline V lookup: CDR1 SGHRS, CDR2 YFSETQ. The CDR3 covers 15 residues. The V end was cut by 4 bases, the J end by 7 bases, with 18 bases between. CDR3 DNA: TGCGCCAGCAGCCAAGAGGACCTGCCAGGGAATGAGCAGTTCTTC. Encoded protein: CASSQEDLPGNEQFF.

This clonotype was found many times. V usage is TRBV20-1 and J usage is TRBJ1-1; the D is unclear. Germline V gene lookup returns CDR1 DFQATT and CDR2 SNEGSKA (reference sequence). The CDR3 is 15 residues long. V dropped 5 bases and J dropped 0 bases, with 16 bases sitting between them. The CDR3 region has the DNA TGCAGTGCTGCTCGTACCCAGAGAATGAACACTGAAGCTTTCTTT. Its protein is CSAARTQRMNTEAFF.

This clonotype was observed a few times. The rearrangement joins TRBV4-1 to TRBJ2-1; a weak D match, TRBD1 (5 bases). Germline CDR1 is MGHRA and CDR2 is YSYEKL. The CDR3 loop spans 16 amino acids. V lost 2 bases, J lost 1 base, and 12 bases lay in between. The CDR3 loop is CASSQTTGVSYNEQFF. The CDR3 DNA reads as TGCGCCAGCAGCCAAACCACAGGAGTGTCCTACAATGAGCAGTTCTTC.

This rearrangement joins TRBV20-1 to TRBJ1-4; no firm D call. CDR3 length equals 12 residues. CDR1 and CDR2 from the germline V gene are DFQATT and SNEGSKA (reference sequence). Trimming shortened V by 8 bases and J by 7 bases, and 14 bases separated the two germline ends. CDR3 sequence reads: CSCSIQSEKLFF. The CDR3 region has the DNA TGCAGTTGTAGTATACAGAGTGAAAAACTGTTTTTT.

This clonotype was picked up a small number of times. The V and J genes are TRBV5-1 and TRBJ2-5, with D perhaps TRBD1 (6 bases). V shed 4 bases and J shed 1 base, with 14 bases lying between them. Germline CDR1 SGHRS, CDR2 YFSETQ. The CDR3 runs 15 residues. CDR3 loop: CASSGGTGFQETQYF. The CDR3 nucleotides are TGCGCCAGCAGCGGGGGAACAGGGTTCCAAGAGACCCAGTACTTC.

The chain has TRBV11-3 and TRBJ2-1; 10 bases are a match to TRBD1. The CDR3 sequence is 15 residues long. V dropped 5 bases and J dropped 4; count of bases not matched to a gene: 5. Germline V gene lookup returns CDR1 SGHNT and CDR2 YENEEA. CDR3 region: CASSPTDRGYNEQFF. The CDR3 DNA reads TGTGCCAGCAGCCCCACGGACAGGGGGTACAATGAGCAGTTCTTC. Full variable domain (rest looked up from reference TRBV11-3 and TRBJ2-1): EAGVVQSPRYKIIEKKQPVAFWCNPISGHNTLYWYLQNLGQGPELLIRYENEEAVDDSQLPKDRFSAERLKGVDSTLKIQPAELGDSAVYLCASSPTDRGYNEQFFGPGTRLTVL.

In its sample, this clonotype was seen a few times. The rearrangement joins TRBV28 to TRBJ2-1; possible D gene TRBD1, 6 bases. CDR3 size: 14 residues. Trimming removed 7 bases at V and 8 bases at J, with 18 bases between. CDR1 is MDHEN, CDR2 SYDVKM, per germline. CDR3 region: CASTPMWGPHEQFF. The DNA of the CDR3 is TGTGCCAGCACCCCGATGTGGGGGCCCCATGAGCAGTTCTTC.

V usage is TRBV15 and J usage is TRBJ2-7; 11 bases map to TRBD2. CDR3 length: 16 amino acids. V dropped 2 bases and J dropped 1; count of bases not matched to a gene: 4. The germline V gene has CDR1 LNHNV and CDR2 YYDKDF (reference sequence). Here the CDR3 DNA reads TGTGCCACCAGCAGACCCGGGACTAGCGGATCCTACGAGCAGTACTTC. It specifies CATSRPGTSGSYEQYF. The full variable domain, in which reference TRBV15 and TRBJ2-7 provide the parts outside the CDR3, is DAMVIQNPRYQVTQFGKPVTLSCSQTLNHNVMYWYQQKSSQAPKLLFHYYDKDFNNEADTPDNFQSRRPNTSFCFLDIRSPGLGDTAMYLCATSRPGTSGSYEQYFGPGTRLTVT.

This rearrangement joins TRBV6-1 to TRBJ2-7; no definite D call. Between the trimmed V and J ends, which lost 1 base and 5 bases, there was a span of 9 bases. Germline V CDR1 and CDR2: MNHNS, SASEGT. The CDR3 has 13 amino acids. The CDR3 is CASSEDFDHEQYV. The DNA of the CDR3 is TGTGCCAGCAGTGAAGATTTTGACCACGAGCAGTACGTC.

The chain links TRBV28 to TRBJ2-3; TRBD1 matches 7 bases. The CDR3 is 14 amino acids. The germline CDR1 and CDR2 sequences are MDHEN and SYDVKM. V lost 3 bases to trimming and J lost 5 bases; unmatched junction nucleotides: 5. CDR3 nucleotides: TGTGCCAGCAGTTTTGGGGGACAGATAGATACGCAGTATTTT. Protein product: CASSFGGQIDTQYF.